The clone carrying this T cell receptor (beta chain) was recorded only once. This sample is drawn from a study of shared T cell receptors in the human thymus. Germline-derived CDR1 and CDR2 are KGHSH and LQKENI. This CDR3 is 15 amino acids long. V lost 0 bases and J lost 6; bases outside the gene matches: 2. Sequenced by immunoSEQ multiplex PCR; TCRdb stores in-frame clones only, minus some. The table shows hundreds of thousands of clones, with 80% to 90% occurring only once. The same sample was also studied in work on human thymus T cells. That report adds: Thymus pieces cut out during corrective heart surgery were the tissue that was used. Use of V and J genes seemed skewed within the thymic and blood repertoires. Related research has reported that thymic repertoires overlap highly among unrelated individuals.

The chain recombines TRBV18 with TRBJ1-4, with 9 bases lining up with TRBD1. The TCR comes from a girl in the first two years of life with a congenital heart defect. The sequenced sample was thymocytes. As DNA, the CDR3 is TGTGCCAGCTCACCACCGGGACAGGGACATGAAAAACTGTTTTTT. Translated, it gives CASSPPGQGHEKLFF.